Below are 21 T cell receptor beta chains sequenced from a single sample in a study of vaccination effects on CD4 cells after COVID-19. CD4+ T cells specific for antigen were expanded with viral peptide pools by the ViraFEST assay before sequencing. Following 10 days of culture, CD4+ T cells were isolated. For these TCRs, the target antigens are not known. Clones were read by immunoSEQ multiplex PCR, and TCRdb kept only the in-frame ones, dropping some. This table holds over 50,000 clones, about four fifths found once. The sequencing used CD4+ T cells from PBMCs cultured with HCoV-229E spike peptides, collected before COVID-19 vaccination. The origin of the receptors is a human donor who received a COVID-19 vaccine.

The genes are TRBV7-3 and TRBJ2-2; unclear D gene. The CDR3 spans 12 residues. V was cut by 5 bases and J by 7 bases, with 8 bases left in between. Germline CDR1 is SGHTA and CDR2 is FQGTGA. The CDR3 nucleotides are TGTGCCAGCAGCACAAGCCGCGGGGAGCTGTTTTTT. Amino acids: CASSTSRGELFF.

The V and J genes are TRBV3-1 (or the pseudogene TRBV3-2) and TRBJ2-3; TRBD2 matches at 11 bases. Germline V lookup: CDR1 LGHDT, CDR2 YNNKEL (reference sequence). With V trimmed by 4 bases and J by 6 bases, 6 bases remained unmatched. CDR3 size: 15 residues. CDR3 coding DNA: TGTGCCAGCAGCCTAGGCGCTAGCGGGAGGGATACGCAGTATTTT. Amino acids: CASSLGASGRDTQYF.

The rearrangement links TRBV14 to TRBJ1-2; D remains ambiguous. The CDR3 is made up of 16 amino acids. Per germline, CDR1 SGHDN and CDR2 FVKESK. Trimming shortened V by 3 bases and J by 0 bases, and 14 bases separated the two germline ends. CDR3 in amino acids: CASSQPIAGPNYGYTF. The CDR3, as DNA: TGTGCCAGCAGCCAGCCCATTGCAGGCCCTAACTATGGCTACACCTTC.

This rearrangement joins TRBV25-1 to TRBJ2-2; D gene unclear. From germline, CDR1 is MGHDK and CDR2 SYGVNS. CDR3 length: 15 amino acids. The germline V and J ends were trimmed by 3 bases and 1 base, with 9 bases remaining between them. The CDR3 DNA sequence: TGTGCCAGCAGTGACTTGACTTTGAACACCGGGGAGCTGTTTTTT. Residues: CASSDLTLNTGELFF.

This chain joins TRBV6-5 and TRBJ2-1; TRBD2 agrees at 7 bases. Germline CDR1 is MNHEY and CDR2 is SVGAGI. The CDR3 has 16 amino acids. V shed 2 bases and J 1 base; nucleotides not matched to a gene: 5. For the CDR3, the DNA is TGTGCCAGCAGTTACCGTTGGGAGGGATCCTACAATGAGCAGTTCTTC. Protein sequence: CASSYRWEGSYNEQFF.

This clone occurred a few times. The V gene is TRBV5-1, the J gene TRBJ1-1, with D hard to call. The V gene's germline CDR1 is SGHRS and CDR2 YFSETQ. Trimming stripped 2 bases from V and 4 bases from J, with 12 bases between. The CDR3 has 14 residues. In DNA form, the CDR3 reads TGCGCCAGCAGCTTTTCCCAGTCTGGCACTGAAGCTTTCTTT. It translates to CASSFSQSGTEAFF.

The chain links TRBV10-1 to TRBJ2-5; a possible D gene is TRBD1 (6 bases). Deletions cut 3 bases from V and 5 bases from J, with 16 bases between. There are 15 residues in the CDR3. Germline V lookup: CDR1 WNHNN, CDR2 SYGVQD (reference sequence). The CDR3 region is CASSDRQVPTETQYF. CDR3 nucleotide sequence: TGCGCCAGCAGTGACCGACAGGTTCCGACGGAGACCCAGTACTTC.

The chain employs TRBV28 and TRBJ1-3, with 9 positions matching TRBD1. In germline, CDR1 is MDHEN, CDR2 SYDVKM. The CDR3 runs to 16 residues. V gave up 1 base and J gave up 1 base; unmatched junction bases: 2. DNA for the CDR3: TGTGCCAGCAGTTTATTTGGACAGGGGTCTGGAAACACCATATATTTT. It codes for CASSLFGQGSGNTIYF.

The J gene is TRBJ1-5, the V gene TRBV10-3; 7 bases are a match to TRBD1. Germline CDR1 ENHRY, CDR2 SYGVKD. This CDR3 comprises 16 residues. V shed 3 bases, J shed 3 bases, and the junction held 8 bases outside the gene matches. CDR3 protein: CAISDLGTEYNQPQHF. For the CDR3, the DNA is TGTGCCATCAGTGATTTAGGGACAGAGTACAATCAGCCCCAGCATTTT.

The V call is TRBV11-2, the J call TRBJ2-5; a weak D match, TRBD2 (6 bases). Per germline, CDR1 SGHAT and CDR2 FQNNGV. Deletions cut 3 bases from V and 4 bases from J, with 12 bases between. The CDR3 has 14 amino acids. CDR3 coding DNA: TGTGCCAGCAGCTTCGGAACGGGAGTAGAGACCCAGTACTTC. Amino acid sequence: CASSFGTGVETQYF. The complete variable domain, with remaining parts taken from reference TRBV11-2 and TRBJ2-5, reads EAGVAQSPRYKIIEKRQSVAFWCNPISGHATLYWYQQILGQGPKLLIQFQNNGVVDDSQLPKDRFSAERLKGVDSTLKIQPAKLEDSAVYLCASSFGTGVETQYFGPGTRLLVL.

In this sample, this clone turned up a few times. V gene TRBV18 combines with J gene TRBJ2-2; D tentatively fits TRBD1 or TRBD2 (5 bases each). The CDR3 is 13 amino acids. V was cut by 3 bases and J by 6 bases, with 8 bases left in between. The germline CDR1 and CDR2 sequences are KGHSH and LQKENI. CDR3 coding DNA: TGTGCCAGCTCACCGGGGACCGCCGGGGAGCTGTTTTTT. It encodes CASSPGTAGELFF. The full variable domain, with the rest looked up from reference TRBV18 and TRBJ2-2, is NAGVMQNPRHLVRRRGQEARLRCSPMKGHSHVYWYRQLPEEGLKFMVYLQKENIIDESGMPKERFSAEFPKEGPSILRIQQVVRGDSAAYFCASSPGTAGELFFGEGSRLTVL.

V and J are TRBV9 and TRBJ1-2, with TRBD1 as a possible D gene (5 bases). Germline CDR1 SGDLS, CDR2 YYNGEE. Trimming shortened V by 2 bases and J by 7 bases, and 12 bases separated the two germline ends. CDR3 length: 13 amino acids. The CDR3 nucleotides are TGTGCCAGCAGCGTGGGGGACGTCGGTGGCTACACCTTC. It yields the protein CASSVGDVGGYTF.

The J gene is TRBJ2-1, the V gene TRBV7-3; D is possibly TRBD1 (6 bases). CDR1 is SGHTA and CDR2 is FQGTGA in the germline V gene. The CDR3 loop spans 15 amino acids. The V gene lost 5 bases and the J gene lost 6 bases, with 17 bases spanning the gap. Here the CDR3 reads CASSPQGDHFNEQFF. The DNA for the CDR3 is TGTGCCAGCAGCCCACAGGGCGACCACTTCAATGAGCAGTTCTTC.

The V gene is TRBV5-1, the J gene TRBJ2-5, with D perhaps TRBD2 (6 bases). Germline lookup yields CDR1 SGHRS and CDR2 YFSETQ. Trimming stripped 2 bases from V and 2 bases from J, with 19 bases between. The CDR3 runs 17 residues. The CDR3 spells CASSFLGGTDAQETQYF. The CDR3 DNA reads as TGCGCCAGCAGCTTTCTTGGGGGGACGGACGCTCAAGAGACCCAGTACTTC.

CDR3 coding DNA: TGTGCCAGTAGTATACCGGGGACTGGGGCCAACGTCCTGACTTTC. Translation gives CASSIPGTGANVLTF. The chain couples TRBV19 to TRBJ2-6; D may be TRBD2 (5 bases). The CDR3 is made up of 15 amino acids. CDR1 LNHDA and CDR2 SQIVND come from the germline V gene (reference sequence). V was pared by 2 bases and J by 2 bases, with 7 bases between.

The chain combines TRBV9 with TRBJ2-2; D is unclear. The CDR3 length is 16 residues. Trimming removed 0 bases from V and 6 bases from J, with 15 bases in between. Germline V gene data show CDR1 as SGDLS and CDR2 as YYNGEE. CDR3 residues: CASSVVGQFVPGELFF. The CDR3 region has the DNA TGTGCCAGCAGCGTAGTAGGGCAGTTTGTCCCCGGGGAGCTGTTTTTT.

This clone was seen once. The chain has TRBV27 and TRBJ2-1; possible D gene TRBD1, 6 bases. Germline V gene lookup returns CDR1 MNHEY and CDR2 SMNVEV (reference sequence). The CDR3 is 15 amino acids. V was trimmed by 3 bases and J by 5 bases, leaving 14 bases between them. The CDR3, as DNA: TGTGCCAGCAGTTTCGACAGGTTAGAGCACAATGAGCAGTTCTTC. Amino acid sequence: CASSFDRLEHNEQFF.

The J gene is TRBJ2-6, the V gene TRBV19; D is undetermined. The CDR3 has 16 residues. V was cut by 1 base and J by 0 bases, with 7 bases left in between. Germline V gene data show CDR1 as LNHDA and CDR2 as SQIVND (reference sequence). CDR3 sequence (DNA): TGTGCCAGTAGTATAGGGCAGAGCTCTGGGGCCAACGTCCTGACTTTC. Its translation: CASSIGQSSGANVLTF.

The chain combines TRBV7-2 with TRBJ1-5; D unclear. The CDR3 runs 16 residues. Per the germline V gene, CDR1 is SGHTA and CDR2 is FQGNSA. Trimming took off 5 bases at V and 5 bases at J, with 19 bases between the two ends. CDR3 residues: CASSPRLTGLDQPQHF. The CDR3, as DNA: TGTGCCAGCAGCCCCCGGTTAACCGGGCTCGATCAGCCCCAGCATTTT.

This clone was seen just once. CDR3 nucleotide sequence: TGTGCCAGCAGCCAAGGGGGCTCCGAGCAGTACGTC. Its translation: CASSQGGSEQYV. The chain combines TRBV3-1 (or the pseudogene TRBV3-2) with TRBJ2-7; possibly TRBD1 for D (5 bases). The germline V gene has CDR1 LGHDT and CDR2 YNNKEL (reference sequence). V lost 1 base, J lost 6 bases, and 7 bases lay in between. This CDR3 contains 12 residues.

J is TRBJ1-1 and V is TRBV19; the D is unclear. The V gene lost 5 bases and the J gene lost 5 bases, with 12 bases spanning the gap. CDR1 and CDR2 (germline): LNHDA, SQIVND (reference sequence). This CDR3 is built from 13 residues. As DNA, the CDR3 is TGTGCCAGTAGTTCGGACTTGGGGACTGAAGCTTTCTTT. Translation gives CASSSDLGTEAFF.